These 25 T cell receptor beta chains were sequenced from one sample in a study of T cells in localized non-small cell lung cancer. The repertoire was sequenced with immunoSEQ multiplex PCR; TCRdb's copy has only in-frame clones and lacks some. The data show tens of thousands of clones, around 84% seen once. The input for sequencing was peripheral blood, taken before any cancer treatment. These receptors originate from a male donor at least 60 years old with stage II squamous cell lung carcinoma.

This clone is labeled as medium-sized. The rearrangement uses TRBV30 and TRBJ1-1, with D tentatively TRBD1 (6 bases). Trimming stripped 2 bases from V and 7 bases from J, with 11 bases between. Germline assignment: CDR1 GTSNPN and CDR2 SVGIG (reference sequence). CDR3 length equals 12 residues. DNA of the CDR3: TGTGCCTGGAGTAGGGGGACGGATGAAGCTTTCTTT. Residues: CAWSRGTDEAFF.

The gene calls are TRBV6-5 and TRBJ2-5; 9 bases map to TRBD2. Germline values: CDR1 MNHEY, CDR2 SVGAGI. This CDR3 has 13 amino acids. V trimming: 5 bases; J trimming: 5 bases; junction bases outside the gene matches: 3. This chain's CDR3 is CASSNSGGETQYF. In DNA, the CDR3 is TGTGCCAGCAGTAATAGCGGGGGTGAGACCCAGTACTTC.

This chain connects TRBV18 to TRBJ1-2; D gene ambiguous. V was clipped by 2 bases and J by 4 bases, with 20 bases between them. The germline CDR1 and CDR2 sequences are KGHSH and LQKENI. This CDR3 comprises 17 residues. The CDR3 DNA reads as TGTGCCAGCTCACCAATTGGTGGCTGGACCTCTAGCTATGGCTACACCTTC. It yields the protein CASSPIGGWTSSYGYTF.

This clone was counted between two and nine times. The chain combines TRBV19 with TRBJ2-2, with 7 positions matching TRBD1. Trimming at V came to 7 bases and at J to 4 bases, leaving 9 bases not matched to a gene. The CDR3 length is 15 residues. CDR1 is LNHDA and CDR2 is SQIVND in the germline V gene (reference sequence). CDR3 amino acids: CASMRGRDSTGELFF. The CDR3 region has the DNA TGTGCCAGTATGAGGGGCCGGGACAGCACCGGGGAGCTGTTTTTT.

The chain links TRBV4-2 to TRBJ2-5; D possibly corresponds to TRBD2 (5 bases). The last part of the DNA fits TRBJ2-7 better; the J call may be wrong. The CDR3 runs 14 residues. Germline V gene sequence: CDR1 LGHNA, CDR2 YNFKEQ. The CDR3 loop is CASSQKAAPYEQYF. The DNA of the CDR3 is TGTGCCAGCAGCCAAAAAGCGGCCCCCTACGAGCAGTACTTC.

This sequence joins TRBV7-3 and TRBJ2-5, with D perhaps TRBD1 (6 bases). CDR1 and CDR2 (germline): SGHTA, FQGTGA. V was pared by 4 bases and J by 7 bases, with 13 bases between. The CDR3 covers 13 residues. The CDR3 protein is CASSSGAWRTQYF. DNA of the CDR3: TGTGCCAGCAGCTCAGGGGCTTGGAGGACCCAGTACTTC.

This rearrangement joins TRBV13 to TRBJ2-1, with D uncertain. Germline V CDR1 and CDR2: PRHDT, FYEKMQ (reference sequence). The CDR3 length is 15 residues. Between the trimmed V and J ends, which lost 5 bases and 5 bases, there was a span of 16 bases. The CDR3 coding sequence is TGTGCCAGCAGCCCTCGCCAGGTCCCTCACAATGAGCAGTTCTTC. Encoded protein: CASSPRQVPHNEQFF.

This clone was recorded a few times. The chain combines TRBV12-5 with TRBJ1-3; TRBD1 is a possible D gene (5 bases). The CDR3 has 16 residues. Germline CDR1 reads LGHNT; CDR2 reads FRNRAP. V lost 2 bases and J 3 bases, leaving 14 bases between the germline ends. This CDR3 reads CASGLLQGVSGNTIYF. The CDR3 coding sequence is TGTGCTAGTGGTTTGCTCCAGGGCGTTAGTGGAAACACCATATATTTT.

This sequence joins TRBV5-1 and TRBJ2-3; D is possibly TRBD1 or TRBD2 (5 bases each). The ends were cut back, 3 bases at V and 1 base at J, with 15 bases in the middle. CDR1 and CDR2 (germline): SGHRS, YFSETQ. The CDR3 runs to 16 residues. CDR3 nucleotide sequence: TGCGCCAGCAGCTCGAACCGGGACGAGGGCACAGATACGCAGTATTTT. Translation: CASSSNRDEGTDTQYF.

The V call is TRBV2, the J call TRBJ2-7; TRBD2 aligns across 9 bases. The ends lost 2 bases at V and 0 bases at J; junction bases unmatched: 5. The CDR3 consists of 16 residues. Per germline, CDR1 SNHLY and CDR2 FYNNEI. The CDR3 DNA is TGTGCCAGCAGTGAACCCCAGCGGGGGGTCTCCTACGAGCAGTACTTC. Translation: CASSEPQRGVSYEQYF.

This chain joins TRBV7-9 and TRBJ1-4, with D unresolved. CDR1 is SEHNR and CDR2 is FQNEAQ in the germline V gene (reference sequence). V was shortened by 1 base and J by 4 bases, with 10 bases between the two germline ends. The CDR3 is 15 residues long. CDR3 region: CASSLESQVNEKLFF. The CDR3 DNA sequence: TGTGCCAGCAGCTTAGAGTCTCAGGTTAATGAAAAACTGTTTTTT. The full variable domain, with the rest looked up from reference TRBV7-9 and TRBJ1-4, is DTGVSQNPRHKITKRGQNVTFRCDPISEHNRLYWYRQTLGQGPEFLTYFQNEAQLEKSRLLSDRFSAERPKGSFSTLEIQRTEQGDSAMYLCASSLESQVNEKLFFGSGTQLSVL.

V and J are TRBV29-1 and TRBJ1-1, with D possibly TRBD1 on 6 matching bases. V lost 4 bases and J 0 bases, leaving 12 bases between the germline ends. CDR1 and CDR2 (germline): SQVTM, ANQGSEA. The CDR3 sequence is 14 residues long. The CDR3 nucleotides are TGCAGCGTTGGTACAGGGTGGTTGAACACTGAAGCTTTCTTT. It specifies CSVGTGWLNTEAFF. The full variable domain, rest sourced from reference TRBV29-1 and TRBJ1-1, is SAVISQKPSRDICQRGTSLTIQCQVDSQVTMMFWYRQQPGQSLTLIATANQGSEATYESGFVIDKFPISRPNLTFSTLTVSNMSPEDSSIYLCSVGTGWLNTEAFFGQGTRLTVV.

The CDR3 loop reads CASSPGGAGTDTQYF. Here the CDR3 DNA reads TGTGCCAGCAGCCCCGGGGGAGCCGGCACAGATACGCAGTATTTT. V usage is TRBV4-2 and J usage is TRBJ2-3; D is possibly TRBD2 (6 bases). Germline lookup yields CDR1 LGHNA and CDR2 YNFKEQ. The length of the CDR3 is 15 residues. The V end lost 4 bases, the J end lost 1 base, and 12 bases lay between the germline ends.

The chain joins TRBV5-5 to TRBJ1-6; a weak D match, TRBD1 (5 bases). The CDR3 has 16 amino acids. V gave up 3 bases and J gave up 7 bases, with 17 bases separating them. CDR1 and CDR2 (germline): SGHKS, YYEKEE (reference sequence). As DNA, the CDR3 is TGTGCCAGCAGCTCAGCCAGGGACGGCGGGAATTCACCCCTCCACTTT. Its translation: CASSSARDGGNSPLHF.

This chain uses TRBV16 with TRBJ1-1; tentative D call: TRBD1 (6 bases). Trimming removed 4 bases at V and 4 bases at J, with 16 bases between. Per the germline V gene, CDR1 is KGHSY and CDR2 is FQNENV. The CDR3 sequence is 15 residues long. The CDR3 nucleotides read TGTGCCAGCAGCCGAGGCGGGGGGCGCGGCACTGAAGCTTTCTTT. Its protein product is CASSRGGGRGTEAFF. Together with reference TRBV16 and TRBJ1-1, the CDR3 gives the full variable domain: GEEVAQTPKHLVRGEGQKAKLYCAPIKGHSYVFWYQQVLKNEFKFLISFQNENVFDETGMPKERFSAKCLPNSPCSLEIQATKLEDSAVYFCASSRGGGRGTEAFFGQGTRLTVV.

The sample holds one count of this clone. The chain links TRBV9 to TRBJ2-2; tentative D call: TRBD1 (5 bases). The CDR3 spans 15 residues. Germline CDR1 and CDR2: SGDLS and YYNGEE. Trimming pared 2 bases from V and 6 bases from J, leaving 14 bases between. The CDR3 protein is CASSVGHPRAGELFF. The CDR3 coding sequence is TGTGCCAGCAGCGTCGGGCACCCCAGGGCCGGGGAGCTGTTTTTT.

This chain's CDR3 is CASSLLLGYEQFF. As DNA, the CDR3 is TGTGCCAGCAGTTTACTCTTAGGATATGAGCAGTTCTTC. The rearrangement uses TRBV2 and TRBJ2-1; D gene ambiguous. This CDR3 comprises 13 residues. Trimming removed 5 bases at V and 8 bases at J, with 13 bases between. Germline assignment: CDR1 SNHLY and CDR2 FYNNEI.

In this sample, this clone turned up once. The chain carries TRBV12-5 and TRBJ1-1, with TRBD1 matching over 10 bases. Germline V gene data show CDR1 as LGHNT and CDR2 as FRNRAP. The CDR3 is 15 amino acids. The junction had 16 bases not matched to a gene; V was cut back by 6 bases and J by 12 bases. CDR3 DNA: TGTGCTAGTGGCCTGGGGAGACAGGGGGCGGGAAGGTCTTTCTTT. Protein sequence: CASGLGRQGAGRSFF.

The V and J genes are TRBV29-1 and TRBJ2-5; the D gene is possibly TRBD1 (6 bases). V shed 7 bases and J shed 1 base, with 10 bases lying between them. Germline lookup yields CDR1 SQVTM and CDR2 ANQGSEA. The CDR3 totals 12 residues. The CDR3 loop is CSADRLQETQYF. CDR3 in DNA: TGCAGCGCGGACAGACTCCAAGAGACCCAGTACTTC.

V gene TRBV5-4 combines with J gene TRBJ2-1; D might be TRBD2 (6 bases). Deletions cut 4 bases from V and 6 bases from J, with 17 bases between. The CDR3 extends over 15 amino acids. The germline V gene encodes CDR1 SGHNT and CDR2 YYREEE (reference sequence). The CDR3 region has the DNA TGTGCCAGCAGCCCGGGTAACGTCGGGAGCAATGAGCAGTTCTTC. Translating gives CASSPGNVGSNEQFF.

The genes are TRBV4-3 and TRBJ2-1, with no clear D. Germline V gene data show CDR1 as LGHNA and CDR2 as YSLEER. Trimming stripped 4 bases from V and 4 bases from J, with 11 bases between. The CDR3 runs to 14 residues. The CDR3 spells CASSLFLDYNEQFF. CDR3 sequence (DNA): TGCGCCAGCAGCCTGTTCCTAGATTACAATGAGCAGTTCTTC.

This rearrangement joins TRBV9 to TRBJ1-5; maybe TRBD1 (5 bases). This CDR3 comprises 13 residues. Germline V gene lookup returns CDR1 SGDLS and CDR2 YYNGEE. V dropped 0 bases and J dropped 6 bases, with 7 bases sitting between them. The CDR3 is CASSVDGGQPQHF. The DNA of the CDR3 is TGTGCCAGCAGCGTAGACGGGGGTCAGCCCCAGCATTTT.

Comments on this clone: This sample includes further DNA sequences coding for the same CDR3. This sequence joins TRBV7-2 and TRBJ1-1; D unresolved. The germline V gene encodes CDR1 SGHTA and CDR2 FQGNSA. This CDR3 has 13 amino acids. With 1 base removed from V and 4 bases from J, the gap between germline ends came to 7 bases. The CDR3 loop reads CASSLELGTEAFF. DNA of the CDR3: TGTGCCAGCAGCTTAGAATTGGGCACTGAAGCTTTCTTT.

The J gene is TRBJ1-2, the V gene TRBV15; D might be TRBD1 (5 bases). Trimming removed 3 bases at V and 8 bases at J, with 13 bases between. The CDR3 is 13 amino acids. Germline V CDR1 and CDR2: LNHNV, YYDKDF (reference sequence). CDR3 nucleotide sequence: TGTGCCACCAGCAGCAGCGACAGCGGGGGCTACACCTTC. Translated: CATSSSDSGGYTF.

The chain uses TRBV7-3 and TRBJ1-1; TRBD1 might be the D (5 bases). Germline V lookup: CDR1 SGHTA, CDR2 FQGTGA. Deletions cut 5 bases from V and 5 bases from J, with 12 bases between. The CDR3 runs 13 residues. The DNA of the CDR3 is TGTGCCAGCAGCCTAGGGGTAGGAACTGAAGCTTTCTTT. Residues: CASSLGVGTEAFF.